The next 5 T cell receptor beta chains were all read from a single sample in a study of T-cell reconstitution after alpha-beta-depleted transplantation in children. Unique molecular identifiers were incorporated during preparation of the TCRbeta library. One entry per CDR3 protein, called by TCRdb with MiXCR from the PCR reads. The sample contains about 400,000 distinct CDR3 sequences, roughly 20% of which appear only once. The sequences come from PBMCs from the stem cell graft donor, collected from the stem cell graft. The source is a human donor who donated a stem cell graft to a child with acute myeloid leukemia.

This clonotype came up a few times. The V and J genes are TRBV7-9 and TRBJ2-1, with 12 bases matching TRBD2. The V segment lost 6 bases and the J segment 5 bases; nucleotides outside the gene matches: 5. Germline CDR1 is SEHNR and CDR2 is FQNEAQ (reference sequence). The CDR3 is 15 residues long. CDR3 in DNA: TGTGCCAGCAGTTCTACTAGCGGGGGGAACAATGAGCAGTTCTTC. This encodes CASSSTSGGNNEQFF.

The chain is built from TRBV29-1 and TRBJ2-4; 11 positions match TRBD2. The CDR3 has 13 amino acids. J was trimmed by 9 bases and V by 5 bases; bases with no gene match: 6. Germline assignment: CDR1 SQVTM and CDR2 ANQGSEA. CDR3 amino acids: CSVFSGRGGIQYF. The CDR3 nucleotides are TGCAGCGTTTTTAGCGGGAGGGGTGGCATTCAGTACTTC.

This clonotype has a handful of counts. V and J are TRBV27 and TRBJ2-1, with D uncertain. The CDR3 is made up of 12 amino acids. V lost 8 bases and J 6 bases, leaving 11 bases between the germline ends. Per the germline V gene, CDR1 is MNHEY and CDR2 is SMNVEV (reference sequence). CDR3 sequence reads: CASQGLGNEQFF. CDR3 nucleotide sequence: TGTGCCAGCCAAGGATTAGGCAATGAGCAGTTCTTC.

This clonotype was counted ten times or more. This chain links TRBV20-1 with TRBJ2-3; 7 bases match TRBD2. From germline, CDR1 is DFQATT and CDR2 SNEGSKA (reference sequence). This CDR3 comprises 14 residues. V lost 3 bases and J lost 3; bases outside the gene matches: 6. Written as DNA, the CDR3 is TGCAGTGCTAGTCAGGCGGGAGTAACAGATACGCAGTATTTT. It yields the protein CSASQAGVTDTQYF.

V and J are TRBV20-1 and TRBJ2-3, with TRBD2 identical over 12 bases. CDR3 length: 16 residues. Per germline, CDR1 DFQATT and CDR2 SNEGSKA (reference sequence). The V segment lost 5 bases and the J segment 3 bases; nucleotides outside the gene matches: 9. CDR3 sequence reads: CSAATTSGRETDTQYF. The CDR3 nucleotides read TGCAGTGCTGCCACGACTAGCGGGAGAGAAACAGATACGCAGTATTTT.